The rows below give T cell receptor beta chains drawn from one sample of a study of cytomegalovirus exposure and HLA in healthy donors. Clones were sequenced by immunoSEQ multiplex PCR, and TCRdb holds only the in-frame ones, with some missing. The sample gives roughly 190,000 clones, 70% to 80% of which show up once; roughly 15% is in the top ten. The sample taken for sequencing was PBMCs. These receptors all come from a woman under 40 in good health and CMV-seropositive. CDR3s include the opening cysteine and the closing phenylalanine or tryptophan. The D gene is left open where the match is weak. Size is stated for part of the rows, as once, few or many counts, or as a class when the clone is expanded.

clone_size d_call cdr3_length j_call v_call cdr3_aa cdr3_nt
once - 14 TRBJ2-1 TRBV7-8 CASSFSQGSYEQFF TGTGCCAGCAGCTTCTCTCAGGGGAGCTACGAGCAGTTCTTC
- TRBD1 15 TRBJ2-5 TRBV28 CASSFWDRVQGTQYF TGTGCCAGCAGTTTCTGGGACAGGGTTCAAGGGACCCAGTACTTC
few - 15 TRBJ2-1 TRBV6-5 CASTPFGGTNNEQFF TGTGCCAGCACACCCTTCGGAGGCACTAACAATGAGCAGTTCTTC
- TRBD1 16 TRBJ2-2 TRBV30 CAWIGQGRVNTGELFF TGTGCCTGGATCGGACAGGGGCGTGTGAACACCGGGGAGCTGTTTTTT
- - 13 TRBJ1-4 TRBV29-1 CSVAAGVNEKLFF TGCAGCGTTGCGGCAGGGGTTAATGAAAAACTGTTTTTT
- - 15 TRBJ2-2 TRBV5-1 CASSLGGENTGELFF TGCGCCAGCAGCTTGGGGGGGGAGAACACCGGGGAGCTGTTTTTT
- - 17 TRBJ2-2 TRBV4-1 CASSQGRLAVNTGELFF TGCGCCAGCAGCCAAGGGAGGCTAGCCGTGAACACCGGGGAGCTGTTTTTT
- - 14 TRBJ1-2 TRBV30 CAWSYQEGMYGYTF TGTGCCTGGAGTTATCAGGAGGGGATGTATGGCTACACCTTC
- TRBD2 16 TRBJ2-3 TRBV4-1 CASSQGPSGGTDTQYF TGCGCCAGCAGCCAGGGCCCTAGCGGGGGTACAGATACGCAGTATTTT
- TRBD2 16 TRBJ2-2 TRBV4-2 CASSQEIGGAAGELFF TGTGCCAGCAGCCAAGAGATCGGGGGGGCTGCCGGGGAGCTGTTTTTT
- TRBD2 15 TRBJ2-3 TRBV7-3 CASSLLAGGRDTQYF TGTGCCAGCAGCTTACTAGCGGGAGGGAGGGATACGCAGTATTTT
- - 14 TRBJ2-3 TRBV5-1 CASSLGGSTDTQYF TGCGCCAGCAGCTTGGGCGGGAGCACAGATACGCAGTATTTT
few - 13 TRBJ1-1 TRBV6-6 CASSLTRATEAFF TGTGCCAGCAGCCTAACCAGGGCCACTGAAGCTTTCTTT
- TRBD1 16 TRBJ1-5 TRBV4-1 CASSPGLGQGNQPQHF TGCGCCAGCAGCCCGGGGCTGGGACAGGGGAATCAGCCCCAGCATTTT
- - 15 TRBJ1-1 TRBV6-1 CASSELQGSGTEAFF TGTGCCAGCAGTGAACTACAGGGTTCGGGCACTGAAGCTTTCTTT
- - 14 TRBJ2-1 TRBV27 CASSLKFSVNEQFF TGTGCCAGCAGTTTGAAGTTTAGCGTCAATGAGCAGTTCTTC
- TRBD1 13 TRBJ2-7 TRBV5-4 CASSWDRTYEQYF TGTGCCAGCAGCTGGGACAGAACCTACGAGCAGTACTTC
once - 15 TRBJ1-5 TRBV6-5 CASSNPERANQPQHF TGTGCCAGCAGTAACCCGGAGAGAGCTAATCAGCCCCAGCATTTT
once - 14 TRBJ2-3 TRBV28 CASSLGGSIDTQYF TGTGCCAGCAGTTTAGGGGGGTCGATAGATACGCAGTATTTT
- - 13 TRBJ1-1 TRBV5-4 CASSLGGHTEAFF TGTGCCAGCAGCTTGGGGGGGCACACTGAAGCTTTCTTT
- TRBD1 18 TRBJ1-1 TRBV5-5 CASSSVPGTVRMNTEAFF TGTGCCAGCAGCTCCGTGCCTGGGACAGTCCGAATGAACACTGAAGCTTTCTTT
- - 15 TRBJ2-3 TRBV7-6 CASSLFGGRSDTQYF TGTGCCAGCAGCTTATTCGGTGGGAGGTCAGATACGCAGTATTTT
- - 16 TRBJ2-6 TRBV2 CASSDRRISGANVLTF TGTGCCAGCAGTGACCGGAGAATCTCTGGGGCCAACGTCCTGACTTTC
few - 16 TRBJ2-2 TRBV7-9 CASSLRGAITAGELFF TGTGCCAGCAGCTTACGGGGGGCGATAACCGCCGGGGAGCTGTTTTTT
- TRBD2 13 TRBJ2-1 TRBV11-3 CASGLAGTNEQFF TGTGCCAGCGGACTAGCGGGGACCAATGAGCAGTTCTTC
- TRBD2 15 TRBJ2-1 TRBV7-2 CASSLLAGGYNEQFF TGTGCCAGCAGCTTACTAGCGGGAGGGTACAATGAGCAGTTCTTC